This T cell receptor beta chain was recovered during a study of blood T cell repertoires in COVID-19. Sequenced by immunoSEQ multiplex PCR; TCRdb stores in-frame clones only, minus some. The data show 250,000 to 300,000 clones, 75% to 90% seen once. The CDR3 spans 16 residues. The V and J ends lost 0 bases and 5 bases, in that order; junction bases with no gene match: 8. Looked up from germline, CDR1 is SGHVS and CDR2 is FNYEAQ. The receptor's source is a woman in her twenties or thirties with active or convalescent COVID-19. The chain joins TRBV7-6 to TRBJ2-3; 7 bases map to TRBD1. The source material was peripheral blood. The CDR3 coding sequence is TGTGCCAGCAGCTTAGCGCCGGGACAGCACGGAGATACGCAGTATTTT. This sequence encodes CASSLAPGQHGDTQYF.